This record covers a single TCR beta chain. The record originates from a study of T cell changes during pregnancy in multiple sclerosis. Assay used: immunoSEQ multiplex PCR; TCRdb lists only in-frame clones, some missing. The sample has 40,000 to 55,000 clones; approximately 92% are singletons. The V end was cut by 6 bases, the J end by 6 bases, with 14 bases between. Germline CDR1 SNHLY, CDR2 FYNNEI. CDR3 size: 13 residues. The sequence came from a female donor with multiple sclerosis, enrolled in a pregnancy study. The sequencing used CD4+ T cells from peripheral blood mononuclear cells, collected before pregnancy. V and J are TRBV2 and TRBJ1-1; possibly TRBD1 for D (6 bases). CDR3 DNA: TGTGCCAGCAGCCCGGACAGTGCGGCTGAAGCTTTCTTT. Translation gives CASSPDSAAEAFF. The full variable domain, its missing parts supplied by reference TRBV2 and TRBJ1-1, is EPEVTQTPSHQVTQMGQEVILRCVPISNHLYFYWYRQILGQKVEFLVSFYNNEISEKSEIFDDQFSVERPDGSNFTLKIRSTKLEDSAMYFCASSPDSAAEAFFGQGTRLTVV.